This entry lists 23 T cell receptor beta chains sequenced from one sample in a study of blood T cell repertoires in COVID-19. Assay used: immunoSEQ multiplex PCR; TCRdb lists only in-frame clones, some missing. The data contain around 80,000 clones, about 83% of them singletons. What was sequenced was peripheral blood. These receptors were obtained from a woman of 80 years or more with acute or convalescent COVID-19.

The chain is built from TRBV18 and TRBJ2-5; 9 positions match TRBD1. The CDR3 totals 15 residues. Germline V gene sequence: CDR1 KGHSH, CDR2 LQKENI. With 0 bases clipped from V and 5 bases from J, the junction kept 4 bases outside the gene matches. The DNA for the CDR3 is TGTGCCAGCTCACCACCTTCGGACAGGGGTGAGACCCAGTACTTC. The encoded protein is CASSPPSDRGETQYF. The variable domain in full, completed from reference TRBV18 and TRBJ2-5, reads NAGVMQNPRHLVRRRGQEARLRCSPMKGHSHVYWYRQLPEEGLKFMVYLQKENIIDESGMPKERFSAEFPKEGPSILRIQQVVRGDSAAYFCASSPPSDRGETQYFGPGTRLLVL.

The genes are TRBV3-1 (or the pseudogene TRBV3-2) and TRBJ2-7; tentative D call: TRBD1 (5 bases). CDR3 length: 14 amino acids. Germline values: CDR1 LGHDT, CDR2 YNNKEL (reference sequence). Trimming removed 6 bases from V and 5 bases from J, with 17 bases in between. CDR3 region: CASSLEGAANEQYF. CDR3 DNA sequence: TGTGCCAGCAGTCTCGAAGGGGCGGCAAACGAGCAGTACTTC.

This chain uses TRBV2 with TRBJ1-5; D gene ambiguous. The CDR3 extends over 15 amino acids. CDR1 SNHLY and CDR2 FYNNEI come from the germline V gene. Between the trimmed V and J ends, which lost 2 bases and 2 bases, there was a span of 10 bases. CDR3 coding DNA: TGTGCCAGCAGTGAAAGTAGTCCTGGCAATCAGCCCCAGCATTTT. Amino acids: CASSESSPGNQPQHF.

This chain links TRBV7-9 with TRBJ2-7; a weak D match, TRBD1 (5 bases). Germline CDR1 SEHNR, CDR2 FQNEAQ (reference sequence). The CDR3 spans 15 residues. V shed 4 bases and J shed 4 bases, with 17 bases lying between them. CDR3 residues: CASSSTLKQVYEQYF. The CDR3 nucleotides read TGTGCCAGCAGCTCTACTCTAAAACAGGTTTACGAGCAGTACTTC.

The chain joins TRBV9 to TRBJ2-7; 7 nucleotides line up with TRBD2. Looked up from germline, CDR1 is SGDLS and CDR2 is YYNGEE. This CDR3 region has 20 residues. V was clipped by 4 bases and J by 1 base; unmatched bases: 23. The CDR3 sequence: CASSPPDSWVHLADSYEQYF. The CDR3, as DNA: TGTGCCAGCAGCCCACCGGATTCGTGGGTCCATCTAGCGGATTCCTACGAGCAGTACTTC.

The CDR3, as DNA: TGTGCCAGCAGTTTATCAGGGGGCAACTATGGCTACACCTTC. Amino acid sequence: CASSLSGGNYGYTF. The V and J genes are TRBV27 and TRBJ1-2; 7 nucleotides match TRBD1. The germline CDR1 and CDR2 sequences are MNHEY and SMNVEV (reference sequence). Trimming removed 0 bases from V and 2 bases from J; junction bases left unmatched: 0. This CDR3 region has 14 residues.

The V and J genes are TRBV5-4 and TRBJ2-7; 8 bases map to TRBD1. Germline CDR1 and CDR2: SGHNT and YYREEE (reference sequence). After removal of 3 bases from V and 5 bases from J, the junction contained 7 bases not matched to a gene. The CDR3 sequence is 14 residues long. CDR3 nucleotide sequence: TGTGCCAGCAGCTCCTTGGACAGGGCCCACGAGCAGTACTTC. Translated, it gives CASSSLDRAHEQYF.

The V and J genes are TRBV18 and TRBJ2-5; 9 bases match TRBD2. V trimming: 6 bases; J trimming: 5 bases; junction bases outside the gene matches: 16. The CDR3 is made up of 17 amino acids. Germline assignment: CDR1 KGHSH and CDR2 LQKENI. CDR3 nucleotides: TGTGCCAGCTCCCCGGCCGGCGGCGGGAGGGCCTTCGAGACCCAGTACTTC. It encodes CASSPAGGGRAFETQYF. The variable domain in full, with the rest retrieved from reference TRBV18 and TRBJ2-5, is NAGVMQNPRHLVRRRGQEARLRCSPMKGHSHVYWYRQLPEEGLKFMVYLQKENIIDESGMPKERFSAEFPKEGPSILRIQQVVRGDSAAYFCASSPAGGGRAFETQYFGPGTRLLVL.

This sequence joins TRBV20-1 and TRBJ1-1; 10 bases are a match to TRBD1. Germline V gene lookup returns CDR1 DFQATT and CDR2 SNEGSKA (reference sequence). The CDR3 totals 15 residues. V was pared by 3 bases and J by 6 bases, with 10 bases of the junction left unmatched. CDR3 nucleotide sequence: TGCAGTGCTAGTGGGCAAAAGACAGGGGGCCCTGAAGCTTTCTTT. Its translation: CSASGQKTGGPEAFF.

The chain is built from TRBV5-5 and TRBJ1-5, with 7 bases aligning to TRBD1. Germline CDR1 and CDR2: SGHKS and YYEKEE (reference sequence). Germline trimming cut 0 bases from V and 7 bases from J; bases unmatched to any gene: 7. This CDR3 region has 15 residues. The CDR3 reads CASSLEGASGQPQHF. The CDR3 DNA reads as TGTGCCAGCAGCTTGGAGGGGGCCTCCGGGCAGCCCCAGCATTTT. Combining the CDR3 with reference TRBV5-5 and TRBJ1-5 gives the whole variable domain DAGVTQSPTHLIKTRGQQVTLRCSPISGHKSVSWYQQVLGQGPQFIFQYYEKEERGRGNFPDRFSARQFPNYSSELNVNALLLGDSALYLCASSLEGASGQPQHFGDGTRLSIL.

This rearrangement joins TRBV20-1 to TRBJ1-2; 10 bases agree with TRBD1. V gave up 3 bases and J gave up 6 bases; unmatched junction bases: 4. There are 13 residues in the CDR3. The germline V gene has CDR1 DFQATT and CDR2 SNEGSKA (reference sequence). The CDR3 nucleotides read TGCAGTGCTAGTTCAGGACAGGGGGATGGCTACACCTTC. It codes for CSASSGQGDGYTF.

The CDR3: CATRLYSYEQYF. For the CDR3, the DNA is TGTGCCACCCGACTCTACTCCTACGAGCAGTACTTC. The V call is TRBV10-3, the J call TRBJ2-7; D remains ambiguous. Germline V gene data show CDR1 as ENHRY and CDR2 as SYGVKD. The V end lost 10 bases, the J end lost 0 bases, and 10 bases lay between the germline ends. CDR3 length equals 12 residues.

The chain combines TRBV7-2 with TRBJ2-3, with D possibly being TRBD2 (6 bases). With 5 bases removed from V and 0 bases from J, the gap between germline ends came to 12 bases. CDR3 size: 15 residues. In germline, CDR1 is SGHTA, CDR2 FQGNSA. This CDR3 is CASSPWRESTDTQYF. CDR3 coding DNA: TGTGCCAGCAGCCCGTGGAGGGAGAGCACAGATACGCAGTATTTT.

This rearrangement joins TRBV5-1 to TRBJ1-1; maybe TRBD1 (6 bases). The ends were cut back, 5 bases at V and 6 bases at J, with 14 bases in the middle. The CDR3 spans 13 residues. CDR1 and CDR2 from the germline V gene are SGHRS and YFSETQ. CDR3 bases: TGCGCCAGCAGGGTGGGGGCGGGCGCTGAAGCTTTCTTT. Protein product: CASRVGAGAEAFF.

This clone was picked up a small number of times. The chain links TRBV5-1 to TRBJ2-2; 7 nucleotides align to TRBD2. The CDR3 length is 18 residues. With 0 bases clipped from V and 0 bases from J, the junction kept 8 bases outside the gene matches. Looked up from germline, CDR1 is SGHRS and CDR2 is YFSETQ. CDR3 protein: CASSLDSPGLANTGELFF. The CDR3 bases are TGCGCCAGCAGCTTGGATTCCCCAGGACTAGCGAACACCGGGGAGCTGTTTTTT.

The chain is built from TRBV28 and TRBJ2-7; possible D gene TRBD1, 5 bases. The CDR3 contains 12 residues. CDR1 is MDHEN and CDR2 is SYDVKM in the germline V gene. V lost 6 bases and J 3 bases, leaving 9 bases between the germline ends. As DNA, the CDR3 is TGTGCCAGCAGCCAGGACAACTACGAGCAGTACTTC. Residues: CASSQDNYEQYF. Using reference TRBV28 and TRBJ2-7 for the parts outside the CDR3, the full variable domain is DVKVTQSSRYLVKRTGEKVFLECVQDMDHENMFWYRQDPGLGLRLIYFSYDVKMKEKGDIPEGYSVSREKKERFSLILESASTNQTSMYLCASSQDNYEQYFGPGTRLTVT.

This clone showed up just once. The chain carries TRBV6-1 and TRBJ1-6; 7 nucleotides line up with TRBD1. V was pared by 2 bases and J by 10 bases, with 11 bases of the junction left unmatched. The CDR3 is 16 residues long. Looked up from germline, CDR1 is MNHNS and CDR2 is SASEGT. In DNA, the CDR3 is TGTGCCAGCAGTGAATCCCCTGGGACAGTCTCATCACCCCTCCACTTT. Encoded protein: CASSESPGTVSSPLHF.

This rearrangement joins TRBV7-4 to TRBJ1-4, with a weak D call TRBD1 (6 bases). Trimming took 7 bases from V and 5 from J, leaving 20 bases between them. Per germline, CDR1 SGHVT and CDR2 SQSDAQ. The CDR3 length is 16 residues. The CDR3 is CASTTAQGAENEKLFF. The CDR3 DNA sequence: TGTGCCAGCACTACTGCACAGGGAGCGGAAAATGAAAAACTGTTTTTT.

This sequence joins TRBV10-3 and TRBJ2-2; a possible D gene is TRBD2 (6 bases). The germline V gene has CDR1 ENHRY and CDR2 SYGVKD. V lost 0 bases to trimming and J lost 4 bases, with 12 bases between them. This CDR3 region has 16 residues. CDR3 in amino acids: CAISESKEGFTGELFF. The CDR3 bases are TGTGCCATCAGTGAGTCGAAGGAGGGGTTCACCGGGGAGCTGTTTTTT.

In its sample, this clone was seen once. V and J are TRBV7-6 and TRBJ2-1; 7 bases line up with TRBD2. V was pared by 3 bases and J by 0 bases, with 5 bases of the junction left unmatched. The CDR3 totals 16 residues. Per germline, CDR1 SGHVS and CDR2 FNYEAQ. The CDR3 sequence is CASSFLGGSSYNEQFF. CDR3 coding DNA: TGTGCCAGCAGCTTTCTGGGCGGGAGCTCCTACAATGAGCAGTTCTTC.

The chain couples TRBV6-2 or TRBV6-3 to TRBJ1-1; the D gene is possibly TRBD1 (5 bases). The CDR3 is 13 residues long. V gave up 5 bases and J gave up 0 bases, with 7 bases separating them. Germline assignment: CDR1 MNHEY and CDR2 SVGEGT. CDR3 bases: TGTGCCAGCAGTAAGACAGTGAACACTGAAGCTTTCTTT. Encoded protein: CASSKTVNTEAFF.

V and J are TRBV9 and TRBJ2-7; possible D gene TRBD1, 6 bases. Trimming pared 4 bases from V and 3 bases from J, leaving 8 bases between. The germline CDR1 and CDR2 sequences are SGDLS and YYNGEE. This CDR3 contains 12 residues. The CDR3 nucleotides are TGTGCCAGCAGCCCAGGGGTCTACGAGCAGTACTTC. Translation: CASSPGVYEQYF.

The CDR3 loop is CASEDRGNHEQYF. For the CDR3, the DNA is TGTGCCAGTGAGGACAGGGGAAACCACGAGCAGTACTTC. The genes are TRBV6-6 and TRBJ2-7, with 9 bases aligning to TRBD1. The CDR3 is 13 residues long. Germline V gives CDR1 MNHNY, CDR2 SVGAGI (reference sequence). Unmatched junction bases numbered 8, after V lost 9 bases and J lost 5 bases.